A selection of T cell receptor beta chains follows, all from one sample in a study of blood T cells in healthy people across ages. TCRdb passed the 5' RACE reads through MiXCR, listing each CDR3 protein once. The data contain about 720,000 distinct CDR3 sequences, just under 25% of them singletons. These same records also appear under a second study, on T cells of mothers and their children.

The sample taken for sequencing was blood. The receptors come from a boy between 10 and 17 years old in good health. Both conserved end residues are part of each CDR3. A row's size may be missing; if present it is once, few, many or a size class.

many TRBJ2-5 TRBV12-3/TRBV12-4 CASSPGALETQYF
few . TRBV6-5 CASSYSARSEETQYF
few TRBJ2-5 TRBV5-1 CASSAGRSGRSVTQYF
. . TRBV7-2 CASSLVTVSTYEQYF
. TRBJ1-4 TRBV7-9 CASTPRGGEKLFF
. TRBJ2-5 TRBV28 CASGPRDRGLETQYF
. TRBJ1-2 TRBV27 CASSFGRSYGYTF
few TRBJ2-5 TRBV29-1 CSVDPGRETQYF
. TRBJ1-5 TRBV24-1 CATSDPTMPGQPQHF
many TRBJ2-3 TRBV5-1 CASSLEGYTQYF
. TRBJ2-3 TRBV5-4 CASSLAAGGRGTDTQYF
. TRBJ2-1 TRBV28 CASSSLGLAGDFNEQFF
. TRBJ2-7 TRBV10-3 CAISDFADSKSYEQYF
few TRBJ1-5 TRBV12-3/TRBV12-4 CASSRDSHQPQHF
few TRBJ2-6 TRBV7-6 CASSLVAASSGANVLTF
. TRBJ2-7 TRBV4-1 CASSQERAGYEQYF
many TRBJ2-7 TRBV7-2 CASSLASGSSYEQYF
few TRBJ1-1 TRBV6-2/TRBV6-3 CASSRLSTEAFF
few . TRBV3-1 CASSQVRREQYF
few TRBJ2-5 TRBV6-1 CASSVKRQETQYF
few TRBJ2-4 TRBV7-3 CASSLIRGLAKNIQYF
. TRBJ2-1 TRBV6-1 CASSRGTSGRLISYNEQFF
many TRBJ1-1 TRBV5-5 CASSLDVNTEAFF
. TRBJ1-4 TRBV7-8 CASSYQGRGNEKLFF
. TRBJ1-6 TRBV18 CASSSDGGDSSPLHF
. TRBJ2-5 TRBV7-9 CASSLTELGETQYF